Listed below are T cell receptor beta chains from one sample, sequenced in a study of T cell responses to AZD1222 COVID-19 vaccine. Only in-frame clones appear in the TCRdb table, and some are missing; sequencing was by immunoSEQ multiplex PCR. The sample carries approximately 100,000 clones, 85% to 90% recorded once. Sequencing was performed on peripheral blood, taken on day 0 of AZD1222 vaccination. Receptors originate from an adult in good health. CDR3s include the opening cysteine and the closing phenylalanine or tryptophan.

J	V	CDR3
TRBJ2-1	TRBV28	CASSSLDSSAYNEQFF
TRBJ2-2	TRBV7-3	CASSLEGVVGELFF
TRBJ1-4	TRBV7-6	CASSLGAGGGEKLFF
TRBJ2-1	TRBV9	CASCIGTGPYNEQFF
TRBJ2-3	TRBV4-1	CASSQEKYSSTDTQYF
TRBJ2-1	TRBV7-3	CASSLTGGQNNEQFF
TRBJ1-4	TRBV28	CASRSQGNEKLFF
TRBJ2-7	TRBV7-2	CASSLAGMGYEQYF
TRBJ2-1	TRBV27	CASMEGGPYNEQFF
TRBJ2-7	TRBV4-2	CASSQDSGSYEQYF
TRBJ1-2	TRBV27	CASGGIPYGYTF
TRBJ1-1	TRBV12-3/TRBV12-4	CASSFGGDTEAFF
TRBJ2-3	TRBV28	CATNIAGGPQDTQYF
TRBJ1-5	TRBV5-5	CASSVGQGANQPQHF
TRBJ1-4	TRBV5-1	CASSLTGSPRNYNEKLFF
TRBJ1-2	TRBV5-4	CASSLVQGNYGYTF
TRBJ1-1	TRBV9	CASARPSHTEAFF
TRBJ1-3	TRBV28	CASSSAGISGNTIYF
TRBJ2-5	TRBV6-5	CASSPGAQETQYF
TRBJ2-5	TRBV6-1	CASSESVGRTQYF
TRBJ2-7	TRBV27	CASTSGTSGRIYEQYF
TRBJ1-5	TRBV24-1	CATSDFGQPQHF
TRBJ2-7	TRBV28	CASRGRRTTLYEQYF
TRBJ1-2	TRBV6-1	CASSEGSSHYGYTF
TRBJ1-2	TRBV30	CAWSVGGKDDGYTF
TRBJ1-5	TRBV5-8	CASSLGYSNQPQHF
TRBJ1-5	TRBV6-5	CASSYLPGPGNQPQHF
TRBJ1-1	TRBV4-3	CASSQDRPTGGNTEAFF
TRBJ1-5	TRBV19	CASTLDRAGYNQPQHF
TRBJ2-7	TRBV30	CAWMGRREGEQYF
TRBJ1-5	TRBV6-4	CASSVTLGRGGQPQHF
TRBJ2-5	TRBV18	CASSPGSQETQYF
TRBJ1-6	TRBV27	CASTLDRAGSPLHF
TRBJ1-2	TRBV28	CASSLAGDPEGYTF
TRBJ2-1	TRBV20-1	CSASVGLAVFPEQFF
TRBJ2-2	TRBV2	CASRGRINTGELFF
TRBJ2-1	TRBV7-9	CASSPRASGDNEQFF
TRBJ1-4	TRBV6-5	CASRVSDRGNEKLFF
TRBJ1-1	TRBV10-3	CAINSGTADQAFF
TRBJ2-1	TRBV27	CASSPGLAAYNEQFF
TRBJ1-4	TRBV5-1	CASSFNPATNEKLFF
TRBJ1-4	TRBV7-8	CASSLEGSGLTNEKLFF
TRBJ1-1	TRBV4-3	CASSQGGFGTEAFF
TRBJ1-2	TRBV6-2/TRBV6-3	CASSSDLGSFYGYTF
TRBJ1-3	TRBV19	CASMVRDSGNTIYF